These 11 T cell receptor beta chains share one sample of origin, sequenced in a study of blood T cells in healthy people across ages (dated by TCRdb to the mid-2010s). Libraries came from 5' RACE. TCRdb shows the sequencer as Illumina HiSeq 2500. A second 7 to 11 cycle PCR used a sample-barcoded 5' primer and a J-beta primer mix. TCRdb trimmed the raw reads at Q25, called clones with MiXCR and kept productive beta chains. A single entry per CDR3 protein holds the most common genes and DNA from its merged rows. The sample table holds about 1.4 million distinct CDR3 sequences, of which around 59% were seen once. 6.7% of the sample is taken by the ten largest. Sequencing input: blood. The source of these receptors is a young man in good health.

The chain has TRBV6-2 or TRBV6-3 and TRBJ2-7; D unclear. Germline lookup yields CDR1 MNHEY and CDR2 SVGEGT. The CDR3 spans 14 residues. Trimming left V 1 base short and J 0 bases short, with 7 bases between. CDR3 protein: CASSYLGFSYEQYF. Here the CDR3 DNA reads TGTGCCAGCAGTTACTTGGGGTTCTCCTACGAGCAGTACTTC.

The J gene is TRBJ1-4, the V gene TRBV2; the match to TRBD1 covers 7 bases. Losses at the gene ends were 6 bases for V and 4 bases for J; bases not matched to a gene: 5. The CDR3 totals 14 residues. Germline V gives CDR1 SNHLY, CDR2 FYNNEI. CDR3 bases: TGTGCCAGCAGGAGGGACAGATTTAATGAAAAACTGTTTTTT. Its protein product is CASRRDRFNEKLFF. Looking up the rest from reference TRBV2 and TRBJ1-4 gives the full variable domain: EPEVTQTPSHQVTQMGQEVILRCVPISNHLYFYWYRQILGQKVEFLVSFYNNEISEKSEIFDDQFSVERPDGSNFTLKIRSTKLEDSAMYFCASRRDRFNEKLFFGSGTQLSVL.

The chain carries TRBV12-3 or TRBV12-4 and TRBJ2-3; 7 nucleotides match TRBD1. The CDR3 spans 16 residues. The V segment lost 6 bases and the J segment 2 bases; nucleotides outside the gene matches: 11. Here the CDR3 reads CASSRPDRRFTDTQYF. In nucleotides, the CDR3 is TGTGCCAGCAGCCGACCGGACAGGCGATTCACAGATACGCAGTATTTT.

About this clonotype itself: One end of the junction is discordant with germline, which a read error may explain. The chain uses TRBV24-1 and TRBJ2-1; 7 bases match TRBD2. The CDR3 spans 14 residues. Germline CDR1 is KGHDR and CDR2 is SFDVKD. In nucleotides, the CDR3 is TGTGCCACCGGGGAGGGTGAACCCTACAATGAGCAGTTCTTT. Translating it yields CATGEGEPYNEQFF.

This chain connects TRBV6-1 to TRBJ2-1; 8 positions match TRBD1. Germline values: CDR1 MNHNS, CDR2 SASEGT. The V segment lost 3 bases and the J segment 9 bases; nucleotides outside the gene matches: 10. The CDR3 covers 15 residues. The CDR3 nucleotides are TGTGCCAGCAGTGAGGGTGCAGGGGGCCCGAGTGAGCAGTTCTTC. Its translation is CASSEGAGGPSEQFF.

V usage is TRBV21-1 and J usage is TRBJ2-4; TRBD1 was called by the table and not checked on the DNA. The J call may be mistaken, given a closer DNA end match to TRBJ2-7. TRBV21-1 is a recognized pseudogene. The CDR3 has 16 amino acids. The CDR3 loop reads CASSKVGQGGTYEQYF. The DNA of the CDR3 is TGTGCCAGCAGCAAAGTGGGACAGGGGGGAACCTACGAGCAGTACTTC.

Written as DNA, the CDR3 is TGTGCCAGCAGCCTGAACCCTGTGGGGGAGCAGTACTTC. This codes for CASSLNPVGEQYF. The chain is built from TRBV7-9 and TRBJ2-4, with D perhaps matching TRBD1 or TRBD2 (5 bases each). The CDR3 covers 13 residues. Germline V gives CDR1 SEHNR, CDR2 FQNEAQ (reference sequence). The V gene lost 5 bases and the J gene lost 13 bases, with 18 bases spanning the gap.

This clonotype has only one observation. The chain couples TRBV4-2 to TRBJ2-5, with 7 positions matching TRBD1. J lost 2 bases, V lost 2 bases, and 5 bases had no gene match. The CDR3 is 15 residues long. Germline V gene lookup returns CDR1 LGHNA and CDR2 YNFKEQ. The CDR3 DNA is TGTGCCAGCAGCCAATCACGGGACAGACAAGAGACCCAGTACTTC. It specifies CASSQSRDRQETQYF.

The rearrangement joins TRBV3-1 to TRBJ2-5; D is uncertain. The length of the CDR3 is 16 residues. Between the trimmed V and J ends, which lost 11 bases and 6 bases, there was a span of 28 bases. Germline loops: CDR1 LGHDT, CDR2 YNNKEL (reference sequence). The CDR3 DNA reads as TGTGCCGCAGGATTGGGCGCGCAAGGCGGAAGGAAGACCCAGTACTTC. It yields the protein CAAGLGAQGGRKTQYF.

The chain carries TRBV6-6 and TRBJ1-4; no clear D gene. The V gene's germline CDR1 is MNHNY and CDR2 SVGAGI (reference sequence). CDR3 length: 11 residues. The ends were cut back, 2 bases at V and 13 bases at J, with 8 bases in the middle. The CDR3 coding sequence is TGTGCCAGCAGTTACGGCCGGGGACTGTTTTTT. As protein: CASSYGRGLFF.

This clonotype showed up just a few times. The chain joins TRBV6-6 to TRBJ1-6; unclear D gene. The CDR3 loop spans 14 amino acids. The V gene's germline CDR1 is MNHNY and CDR2 SVGAGI (reference sequence). Trimming cost V 5 bases and J 5 bases, with 10 bases left between them. CDR3 DNA sequence: TGTGCCAGCAGTACTACCCATGATAATTCACCCCTCCACTTT. Protein: CASSTTHDNSPLHF.